A selection of T cell receptor beta chains follows, all from one sample in a study of cytomegalovirus exposure and HLA in healthy donors. The table came from immunoSEQ multiplex PCR; TCRdb's copy has only in-frame clones and leaves some out. The sample comprises 140,000 to 150,000 clones, about 95% of which are singletons, and 1.5% to 2% rests with the top ten. Sequenced input: PBMCs. The receptors derive from a man aged 18 to 29 in good health and CMV-seropositive. Both conserved end residues are part of each CDR3. The D gene is left open where the match is weak.

V gene,J gene,D gene,CDR3 length,CDR3 protein
TRBV11-2,TRBJ2-7,.,12,CASSSPRYEQYF
TRBV4-2,TRBJ1-2,.,15,CASSQDLGGNDGYTF
TRBV11-2,TRBJ1-6,.,15,CASSLRGSYNSPLHF
TRBV2,TRBJ1-4,.,14,CASIFGVESEKLFF
TRBV5-1,TRBJ1-3,.,15,CASSLDSASGNTIYF
TRBV27,TRBJ2-1,.,13,CASMGGLTVGQFF
TRBV2,TRBJ2-2,.,17,CASSADPWAENTGELFF
TRBV19,TRBJ2-1,TRBD2,15,CASYSSGTRYNEQFF
TRBV5-1,TRBJ2-1,TRBD2,17,CATSGLAGGRPNNEQFF
TRBV28,TRBJ1-1,.,14,CASSLSTGVGEAFF
TRBV10-1,TRBJ2-3,TRBD2,15,CASSPSLADGDTQYF
TRBV7-9,TRBJ1-1,.,14,CASSLVQGPTEAFF